Listed below are T cell receptor beta chains from one sample, sequenced in a study of blood T cell repertoires in COVID-19. Assay: immunoSEQ multiplex PCR; the TCRdb copy retains only in-frame clones and omits some. The data contain a few hundred thousand clones, more than 70% of them seen just once; the ten biggest clones take up roughly 3.1%. Material for sequencing was peripheral blood. All receptors derive from a woman aged 18 to 35 with acute or convalescent COVID-19. Both conserved end residues are part of each CDR3. The D gene is left open where the match is weak. The size entry is marked missing in some rows and otherwise reads once, few, many or a size class.

j_call: TRBJ2-3
clone_size: once
d_call: TRBD1
v_call: TRBV19
cdr3_aa: CASSIRPQGQGVLYTQYF
cdr3_nt: TGTGCCAGTAGTATCCGACCCCAAGGACAGGGGGTTCTGTATACGCAGTATTTT

j_call: TRBJ2-7
clone_size: NA
d_call: NA
v_call: TRBV4-3
cdr3_aa: CASSRTDREVNEQYF
cdr3_nt: TGCGCCAGCAGCCGAACAGACAGGGAGGTCAACGAGCAGTACTTC

j_call: TRBJ2-5
clone_size: NA
d_call: NA
v_call: TRBV12-3/TRBV12-4
cdr3_aa: CASRIDSGETQYF
cdr3_nt: TGTGCCAGCAGGATCGACAGTGGGGAGACCCAGTACTTC

j_call: TRBJ2-1
clone_size: NA
d_call: TRBD2
v_call: TRBV7-6
cdr3_aa: CASSLLAGNSYNEQFF
cdr3_nt: TGTGCCAGCAGCTTACTAGCGGGGAACTCCTACAATGAGCAGTTCTTC

j_call: TRBJ1-2
clone_size: NA
d_call: NA
v_call: TRBV29-1
cdr3_aa: CSVKTGPNYGYTF
cdr3_nt: TGCAGCGTAAAGACAGGCCCTAACTATGGCTACACCTTC

j_call: TRBJ2-7
clone_size: NA
d_call: NA
v_call: TRBV4-3
cdr3_aa: CASSRSSASYEQYF
cdr3_nt: TGCGCCAGCAGCCGTTCTAGCGCCTCCTACGAGCAGTACTTC

j_call: TRBJ2-3
clone_size: NA
d_call: TRBD2
v_call: TRBV6-4
cdr3_aa: CASSEVGGSSQDTQYF
cdr3_nt: TGTGCCAGCAGTGAAGTCGGCGGGAGCAGTCAAGATACGCAGTATTTT

j_call: TRBJ2-7
clone_size: NA
d_call: TRBD2
v_call: TRBV30
cdr3_aa: CAWSHPGLAGEGTYEQYF
cdr3_nt: TGTGCCTGGAGTCACCCGGGACTAGCGGGAGAGGGGACCTACGAGCAGTACTTC

j_call: TRBJ2-1
clone_size: NA
d_call: TRBD2
v_call: TRBV4-1
cdr3_aa: CASSQDGFGTSGYNEQFF
cdr3_nt: TGCGCCAGCAGCCAAGATGGGTTTGGGACTAGCGGATACAATGAGCAGTTCTTC

j_call: TRBJ2-1
clone_size: once
d_call: NA
v_call: TRBV11-2
cdr3_aa: CASSLGDRAAYNEQFF
cdr3_nt: TGTGCCAGCAGCTTAGGAGATCGAGCGGCCTACAATGAGCAGTTCTTC

j_call: TRBJ2-5
clone_size: NA
d_call: TRBD2
v_call: TRBV6-6
cdr3_aa: CASSPRRPWGGSSEQETQYF
cdr3_nt: TGTGCCAGCAGTCCACGTAGGCCTTGGGGGGGATCGTCGGAACAAGAGACCCAGTACTTC

j_call: TRBJ2-7
clone_size: NA
d_call: TRBD2
v_call: TRBV4-1
cdr3_aa: CASSQDVLAGGIPPYEQYF
cdr3_nt: TGCGCCAGCAGCCAAGATGTCCTAGCGGGAGGGATACCACCCTACGAGCAGTACTTC

j_call: TRBJ2-7
clone_size: once
d_call: TRBD1
v_call: TRBV7-2
cdr3_aa: CASSLMRGIPGQGSYEQYF
cdr3_nt: TGTGCCAGCAGCTTAATGCGGGGGATACCGGGACAGGGATCCTACGAGCAGTACTTC

j_call: TRBJ1-2
clone_size: few
d_call: NA
v_call: TRBV29-1
cdr3_aa: CSVEYHRANYGYTF
cdr3_nt: TGCAGCGTTGAATATCACAGGGCGAACTATGGCTACACCTTC